Listed here are 31 T cell receptor beta chains from one sample, sequenced in a study of blood T cell repertoires in COVID-19 (dated by TCRdb to about 2020). To prepare the library, the immunoSEQ multiplex PCR assay was applied. TCRdb provides this immuneACCESS table in a form limited to in-frame rearrangements. Some clones are lacking; in checked studies, under half of them reflect an unresolved V gene, and why the rest are absent is not known. The sample table holds approximately 190,000 clones, of which under 85% were seen once. The ten largest clones take up about 6% of the sample. The material sequenced was peripheral blood. These receptors all come from a woman aged 40 to 50 with acute or convalescent COVID-19.

The rearrangement uses TRBV9 and TRBJ2-7; 9 positions match TRBD1. V lost 0 bases and J lost 1; bases outside the gene matches: 2. CDR1 and CDR2 (germline): SGDLS, YYNGEE. This CDR3 has 15 amino acids. The CDR3 reads CASSVGQGESYEQYF. The CDR3 DNA reads as TGTGCCAGCAGCGTAGGACAGGGGGAGTCCTACGAGCAGTACTTC.

CDR3 protein: CASRQGAGGNQPQHF. CDR3 nucleotide sequence: TGTGCCAGCAGACAGGGGGCGGGAGGCAATCAGCCCCAGCATTTT. The chain uses TRBV2 and TRBJ1-5; 9 bases agree with TRBD1. The V and J ends lost 6 bases and 2 bases, in that order; junction bases with no gene match: 5. There are 15 residues in the CDR3. CDR1 and CDR2 from the germline V gene are SNHLY and FYNNEI.

This clone was detected once. This chain joins TRBV27 and TRBJ1-2, with D tentatively TRBD1 (6 bases). Germline-derived CDR1 and CDR2 are MNHEY and SMNVEV (reference sequence). The germline V and J ends were trimmed by 6 bases and 4 bases, with 15 bases remaining between them. The CDR3 consists of 14 residues. The CDR3 nucleotides are TGTGCCAGCAGCCATGAAGGGGGAATCTATGGCTACACCTTC. Translating it yields CASSHEGGIYGYTF.

The rearrangement links TRBV6-5 to TRBJ1-4, with D possibly matching TRBD1 (6 bases). CDR3 size: 12 residues. Germline V lookup: CDR1 MNHEY, CDR2 SVGAGI. V dropped 7 bases and J dropped 8 bases, with 11 bases sitting between them. CDR3 loop: CASTGQREKLFF. In DNA form, the CDR3 reads TGTGCCAGCACCGGACAGAGGGAAAAACTGTTTTTT.

This clone turned up a few times. The rearrangement uses TRBV27 and TRBJ1-6; 7 nucleotides agree with TRBD1. The CDR3 loop spans 16 amino acids. The junction had 9 bases not matched to a gene; V was cut back by 5 bases and J by 5 bases. Germline values: CDR1 MNHEY, CDR2 SMNVEV (reference sequence). In DNA, the CDR3 is TGTGCCAGCAGTGGGACCGGGACAGAGAATAATTCACCCCTCCACTTT. It encodes CASSGTGTENNSPLHF.

The J gene is TRBJ1-4, the V gene TRBV29-1; D gene ambiguous. Germline assignment: CDR1 SQVTM and CDR2 ANQGSEA. There are 12 residues in the CDR3. Between the trimmed V and J ends, which lost 0 bases and 5 bases, there was a span of 4 bases. Here the CDR3 DNA reads TGCAGCGTTGAAGATCAAAATGAAAAACTGTTTTTT. The encoded protein is CSVEDQNEKLFF.

The chain carries TRBV9 and TRBJ1-1; no firm D call. Trimming shortened V by 1 base and J by 10 bases, and 14 bases separated the two germline ends. The CDR3 has 13 residues. Germline V gives CDR1 SGDLS, CDR2 YYNGEE. The CDR3 reads CASSVIGQAPAFF. The CDR3 DNA reads as TGTGCCAGCAGCGTAATTGGGCAGGCCCCAGCTTTCTTT.

CDR3 nucleotide sequence: TGTGCCAGTAGTATTTGGAGGACAGGGGCTAATGAAAAACTGTTTTTT. Protein: CASSIWRTGANEKLFF. The V gene is TRBV19, the J gene TRBJ1-4; 9 bases line up with TRBD1. The germline V gene encodes CDR1 LNHDA and CDR2 SQIVND (reference sequence). With 3 bases clipped from V and 3 bases from J, the junction kept 5 bases outside the gene matches. The CDR3 runs 16 residues.

The V and J genes are TRBV5-1 and TRBJ2-1, with 7 bases fitting TRBD2. Germline V gives CDR1 SGHRS, CDR2 YFSETQ. V gave up 0 bases and J gave up 8 bases; unmatched junction bases: 5. There are 14 residues in the CDR3. The CDR3 coding sequence is TGCGCCAGCAGCTTGGGACTAGCCACGGATGAGCAGTTCTTC. Protein sequence: CASSLGLATDEQFF.

The chain carries TRBV28 and TRBJ1-5; D gene ambiguous. V shed 8 bases and J shed 7 bases, with 12 bases lying between them. The germline V gene encodes CDR1 MDHEN and CDR2 SYDVKM. This CDR3 has 12 residues. CDR3 region: CASREVYQPQHF. CDR3 DNA: TGTGCCAGCCGAGAGGTTTACCAGCCCCAGCATTTT.

The chain is built from TRBV6-5 and TRBJ2-3; maybe TRBD1 (6 bases). The V end was cut by 8 bases, the J end by 3 bases, with 15 bases between. The germline CDR1 and CDR2 sequences are MNHEY and SVGAGI. CDR3 size: 14 residues. The CDR3: CASSRGLRTDTQYF. The DNA of the CDR3 is TGTGCCAGCTCCAGGGGCTTGCGGACAGATACGCAGTATTTT.

The V call is TRBV5-6, the J call TRBJ1-1, with a tentative D call TRBD1 (5 bases). The V end lost 5 bases, the J end lost 4 bases, and 12 bases lay between the germline ends. The CDR3 consists of 13 residues. CDR1 and CDR2 from the germline V gene are SGHDT and YYEEEE. The CDR3 coding sequence is TGTGCCAGCAGGCGGGACCCCGGCACTGAAGCTTTCTTT. It codes for CASRRDPGTEAFF.

The chain couples TRBV2 to TRBJ1-2, with TRBD1 as a possible D gene (5 bases). Trimming left V 5 bases short and J 1 base short, with 14 bases between. Germline V gives CDR1 SNHLY, CDR2 FYNNEI. CDR3 length: 15 residues. The DNA for the CDR3 is TGTGCCAGCAGTCTGAGCAGGGCTCATAACTATGGCTACACCTTC. This encodes CASSLSRAHNYGYTF.

V and J are TRBV20-1 and TRBJ2-1, with TRBD2 matching 8 bases. The trim removed 3 bases at V and 6 bases at J, leaving 4 bases unmatched. The germline V gene encodes CDR1 DFQATT and CDR2 SNEGSKA (reference sequence). The CDR3 runs 13 residues. CDR3 loop: CSASGREGNEQFF. The DNA of the CDR3 is TGCAGTGCTAGTGGACGGGAGGGCAATGAGCAGTTCTTC.

The J gene is TRBJ2-7, the V gene TRBV7-9; D remains ambiguous. CDR3 length: 11 amino acids. Germline V gene sequence: CDR1 SEHNR, CDR2 FQNEAQ (reference sequence). Trimming shortened V by 2 bases and J by 6 bases, and 5 bases separated the two germline ends. The CDR3 sequence: CASSLKSEQYF. In nucleotides, the CDR3 is TGTGCCAGCAGCTTAAAGAGCGAGCAGTACTTC. Combining the CDR3 with reference TRBV7-9 and TRBJ2-7 gives the whole variable domain DTGVSQNPRHKITKRGQNVTFRCDPISEHNRLYWYRQTLGQGPEFLTYFQNEAQLEKSRLLSDRFSAERPKGSFSTLEIQRTEQGDSAMYLCASSLKSEQYFGPGTRLTVT.

The genes are TRBV13 and TRBJ2-3, with 10 positions matching TRBD2. V was clipped by 2 bases and J by 8 bases; unmatched bases: 4. Germline V gene sequence: CDR1 PRHDT, CDR2 FYEKMQ (reference sequence). There are 14 residues in the CDR3. The CDR3 nucleotides read TGTGCCAGCAGCTTAAGCGGGGGGGAAGTTACGCAGTATTTT. Translating it yields CASSLSGGEVTQYF.

The V gene is TRBV9, the J gene TRBJ2-3; D remains ambiguous. Deletions cut 0 bases from V and 11 bases from J, with 4 bases between. Per germline, CDR1 SGDLS and CDR2 YYNGEE. CDR3 length: 10 residues. As DNA, the CDR3 is TGTGCCAGCAGCGTAGGGAGGCAGTATTTT. It specifies CASSVGRQYF.

J is TRBJ2-3 and V is TRBV5-4; 13 positions agree with TRBD2. Germline V lookup: CDR1 SGHNT, CDR2 YYREEE (reference sequence). The CDR3 is 16 amino acids. Losses at the gene ends were 4 bases for V and 2 bases for J; bases not matched to a gene: 4. In DNA, the CDR3 is TGTGCCAGCAGCGTCGGACTAGCGGGGGCCACAGATACGCAGTATTTT. It encodes CASSVGLAGATDTQYF.

V usage is TRBV6-5 and J usage is TRBJ1-2; D is undetermined. Per the germline V gene, CDR1 is MNHEY and CDR2 is SVGAGI. V was clipped by 4 bases and J by 4 bases, with 13 bases between them. The CDR3 runs to 14 residues. CDR3 protein: CASSLVGQTYGYTF. The CDR3, as DNA: TGTGCCAGCAGTTTGGTTGGGCAGACCTATGGCTACACCTTC.

The V call is TRBV20-1, the J call TRBJ2-7; D perhaps matches TRBD2 (5 bases). Trimming removed 6 bases at V and 4 bases at J, with 10 bases between. CDR3 length equals 11 residues. The germline V gene has CDR1 DFQATT and CDR2 SNEGSKA (reference sequence). CDR3 sequence (DNA): TGCAGTGCAGAAGGACTTTACGAGCAGTACTTC. Translation gives CSAEGLYEQYF.

This clone was observed once. This chain uses TRBV4-1 with TRBJ1-3; TRBD1 aligns across 8 bases. Germline-derived CDR1 and CDR2 are MGHRA and YSYEKL. This CDR3 contains 17 residues. V was clipped by 4 bases and J by 0 bases; unmatched bases: 8. The CDR3 DNA reads TGCGCCAGCAGCCGGACAACCGGGACAGGCTCTGGAAACACCATATATTTT. Translating it yields CASSRTTGTGSGNTIYF.

The chain employs TRBV6-1 and TRBJ2-7; 10 nucleotides agree with TRBD2. The V segment lost 3 bases and the J segment 1 base; nucleotides outside the gene matches: 3. The CDR3 runs to 15 residues. Germline V CDR1 and CDR2: MNHNS, SASEGT. The CDR3 here is CASSEGTSVSYEQYF. DNA of the CDR3: TGTGCCAGCAGTGAGGGGACTAGCGTGTCCTACGAGCAGTACTTC.

The table lists this clone with a few counts. The J gene is TRBJ1-2, the V gene TRBV11-2, with D perhaps matching TRBD1 (6 bases). The CDR3 runs to 13 residues. V gave up 4 bases and J gave up 6 bases, with 12 bases separating them. Germline lookup yields CDR1 SGHAT and CDR2 FQNNGV. The CDR3 protein is CASSSLTGDGYTF. The CDR3, as DNA: TGTGCCAGCAGCTCCTTGACAGGCGATGGCTACACCTTC.

The rearrangement joins TRBV27 to TRBJ2-1, with TRBD2 identical over 10 bases. V lost 3 bases, J lost 2 bases, and 1 base stayed unmatched. Germline CDR1 and CDR2: MNHEY and SMNVEV (reference sequence). This CDR3 is built from 15 residues. The CDR3 loop is CASSLSGGAYNEQFF. The CDR3 bases are TGTGCCAGCAGTTTGAGCGGGGGGGCCTACAATGAGCAGTTCTTC.

The V call is TRBV23-1, the J call TRBJ1-4; D uncertain. TRBV23-1 is identified as an open reading frame with a role that is uncertain. Trimming stripped 3 bases from V and 7 bases from J, with 30 bases between. This CDR3 is 20 amino acids long. The CDR3 here is CASSHPQWLVKTKQSEKLFF. CDR3 coding DNA: TGCGCCAGCAGTCACCCCCAGTGGTTAGTGAAAACTAAGCAAAGTGAAAAACTGTTTTTT.

This clone showed up just once. The V call is TRBV30, the J call TRBJ1-1, with no clear D. Per the germline V gene, CDR1 is GTSNPN and CDR2 is SVGIG (reference sequence). Trimming took off 8 bases at V and 1 base at J, with 14 bases between the two ends. This CDR3 region has 13 residues. The CDR3 is CAGAGQPNTEAFF. The CDR3 DNA is TGTGCCGGAGCGGGTCAGCCGAACACTGAAGCTTTCTTT.

The chain is built from TRBV6-6 and TRBJ2-4; no definite D call. V dropped 6 bases and J dropped 6 bases, with 3 bases sitting between them. The CDR3 totals 10 residues. Germline V gives CDR1 MNHNY, CDR2 SVGAGI (reference sequence). Here the CDR3 reads CASSRNIQYF. The CDR3 DNA is TGTGCCAGCAGCCGAAACATTCAGTACTTC.

The J gene is TRBJ2-2, the V gene TRBV5-4; possible D gene TRBD1, 6 bases. Germline V gene lookup returns CDR1 SGHNT and CDR2 YYREEE (reference sequence). The V and J ends lost 4 bases and 6 bases respectively, with 13 bases between them. There are 14 residues in the CDR3. In nucleotides, the CDR3 is TGTGCCAGCAGCCTTGAGACAGGAGCCGGGGAGCTGTTTTTT. Translation gives CASSLETGAGELFF. The whole variable domain, remainder taken from reference TRBV5-4 and TRBJ2-2, is ETGVTQSPTHLIKTRGQQVTLRCSSQSGHNTVSWYQQALGQGPQFIFQYYREEENGRGNFPPRFSGLQFPNYSSELNVNALELDDSALYLCASSLETGAGELFFGEGSRLTVL.

This chain's CDR3 is CASSWGQGLNTEAFF. CDR3 DNA sequence: TGTGCCAGCAGCTGGGGACAGGGGTTGAACACTGAAGCTTTCTTT. This chain connects TRBV7-9 to TRBJ1-1; 10 bases map to TRBD1. This CDR3 has 15 amino acids. The V and J ends lost 4 bases and 0 bases, in that order; junction bases with no gene match: 2. Germline V gives CDR1 SEHNR, CDR2 FQNEAQ (reference sequence).

This sequence joins TRBV7-2 and TRBJ1-3; D perhaps matches TRBD1 (5 bases). Germline V CDR1 and CDR2: SGHTA, FQGNSA. The CDR3 loop spans 16 amino acids. Trimming removed 1 base from V and 0 bases from J, with 10 bases in between. CDR3 DNA: TGTGCCAGCAGCTTAGTCGGCGGGGGCTCTGGAAACACCATATATTTT. Its protein is CASSLVGGGSGNTIYF.

The rearrangement links TRBV13 to TRBJ1-2, with 11 bases matching TRBD1. The ends lost 0 bases at V and 7 bases at J; junction bases unmatched: 4. Germline loops: CDR1 PRHDT, CDR2 FYEKMQ (reference sequence). The CDR3 sequence is 15 residues long. Here the CDR3 DNA reads TGTGCCAGCAGCTTAGGGGACAGGGGGCTAGGTGGCTACACCTTC. Translating it yields CASSLGDRGLGGYTF.